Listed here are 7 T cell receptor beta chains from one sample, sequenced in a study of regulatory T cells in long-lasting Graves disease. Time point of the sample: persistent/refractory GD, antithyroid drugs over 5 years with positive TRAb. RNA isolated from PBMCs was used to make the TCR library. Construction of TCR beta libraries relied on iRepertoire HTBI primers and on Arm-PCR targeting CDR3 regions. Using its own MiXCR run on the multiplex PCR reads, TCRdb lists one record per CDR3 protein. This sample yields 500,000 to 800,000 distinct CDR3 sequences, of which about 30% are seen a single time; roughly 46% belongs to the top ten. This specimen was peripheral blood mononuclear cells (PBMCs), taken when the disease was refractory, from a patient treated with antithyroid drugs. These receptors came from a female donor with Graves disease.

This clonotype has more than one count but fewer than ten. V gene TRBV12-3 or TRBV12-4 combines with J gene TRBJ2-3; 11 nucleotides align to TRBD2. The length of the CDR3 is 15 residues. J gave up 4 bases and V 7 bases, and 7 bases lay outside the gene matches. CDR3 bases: TGTGCCAGCAAAGTTAGCGGGAGGGCGGCAGATACGCAGTATTTT. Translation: CASKVSGRAADTQYF.

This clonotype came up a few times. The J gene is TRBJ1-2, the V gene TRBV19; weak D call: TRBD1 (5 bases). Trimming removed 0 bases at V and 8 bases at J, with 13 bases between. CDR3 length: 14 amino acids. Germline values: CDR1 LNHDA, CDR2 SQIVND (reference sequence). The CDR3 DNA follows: TGTGCCAGTAGTATAGAGACAGATCTCACGGGCTACACCTTC. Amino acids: CASSIETDLTGYTF. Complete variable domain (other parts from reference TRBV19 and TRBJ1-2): DGGITQSPKYLFRKEGQNVTLSCEQNLNHDAMYWYRQDPGQGLRLIYYSQIVNDFQKGDIAEGYSVSREKKESFPLTVTSAQKNPTAFYLCASSIETDLTGYTFGSGTRLTVV.

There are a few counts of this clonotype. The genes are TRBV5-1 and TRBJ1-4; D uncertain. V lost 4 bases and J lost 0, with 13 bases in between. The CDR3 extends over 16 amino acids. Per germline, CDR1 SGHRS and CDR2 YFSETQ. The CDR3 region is CASSQNYAATNEKLFF. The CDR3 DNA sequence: TGCGCCAGCAGCCAGAACTATGCTGCAACTAATGAAAAACTGTTTTTT.

The CDR3 nucleotides are TGTGCCAGCACCCCGGGGGGCCAGAGCTCCTACGAGCAGTACTTC. Its translation is CASTPGGQSSYEQYF. J is TRBJ2-7 and V is TRBV11-1; D might be TRBD2 (7 bases). This CDR3 is built from 15 residues. Trimming took 7 bases from V and 0 from J, leaving 16 bases between them. Germline V gene data show CDR1 as SGHAT and CDR2 as FQDESV (reference sequence).

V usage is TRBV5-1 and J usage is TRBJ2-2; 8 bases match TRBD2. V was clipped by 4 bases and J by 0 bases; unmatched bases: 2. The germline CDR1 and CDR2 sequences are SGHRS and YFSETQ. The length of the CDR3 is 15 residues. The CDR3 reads CASSAGLANTGELFF. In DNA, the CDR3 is TGCGCCAGCAGCGCGGGACTAGCGAACACCGGGGAGCTGTTTTTT.

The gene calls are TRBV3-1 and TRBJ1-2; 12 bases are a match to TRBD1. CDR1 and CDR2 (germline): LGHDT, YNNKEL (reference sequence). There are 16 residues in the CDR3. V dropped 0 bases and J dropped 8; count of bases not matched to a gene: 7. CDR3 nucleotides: TGTGCCAGCAGCCAAGACTCCGGGACAGGGGGCATCGGCTACACCTTC. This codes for CASSQDSGTGGIGYTF.

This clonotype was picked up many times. CDR3 region: CASSVLTGKGEKLFF. Here the CDR3 DNA reads TGTGCCAGCAGTGTGCTTACAGGAAAGGGTGAAAAACTGTTTTTT. The chain has TRBV2 and TRBJ1-4; D possibly corresponds to TRBD1 (5 bases). V was pared by 4 bases and J by 7 bases, with 16 bases between. Germline CDR1 and CDR2: SNHLY and FYNNEI. CDR3 length: 15 amino acids.